This T cell receptor (beta chain) stems from a study of shared T cell receptors in the human thymus. The V and J ends lost 4 bases and 2 bases respectively, with 13 bases between them. CDR1 SGHDT and CDR2 YYEEEE come from the germline V gene. The CDR3 runs 15 residues. Some clones are missing from TCRdb's copy, which holds only in-frame ones; the method was immunoSEQ multiplex PCR. This table holds approximately 400,000 clones, 85% to 95% found once. This receptor was taken from a human donor. This sequence joins TRBV5-6 and TRBJ1-3; D remains unclear. Sequencing input: thymocytes. The CDR3 spells CASSPTVPAGNTIYF. CDR3 coding DNA: TGTGCCAGCAGCCCAACAGTGCCCGCTGGAAACACCATATATTTT.